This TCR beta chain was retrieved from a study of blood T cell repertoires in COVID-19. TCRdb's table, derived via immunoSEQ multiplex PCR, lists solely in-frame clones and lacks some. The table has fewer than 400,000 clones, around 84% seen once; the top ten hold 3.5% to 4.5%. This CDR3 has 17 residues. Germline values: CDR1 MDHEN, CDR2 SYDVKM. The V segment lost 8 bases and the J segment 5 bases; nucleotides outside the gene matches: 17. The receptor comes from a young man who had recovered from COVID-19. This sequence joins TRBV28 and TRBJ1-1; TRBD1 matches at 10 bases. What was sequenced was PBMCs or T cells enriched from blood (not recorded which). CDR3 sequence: CASGWPSRDRGGTEAFF. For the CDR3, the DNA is TGTGCCAGCGGCTGGCCGTCCCGGGACAGGGGAGGAACTGAAGCTTTCTTT.